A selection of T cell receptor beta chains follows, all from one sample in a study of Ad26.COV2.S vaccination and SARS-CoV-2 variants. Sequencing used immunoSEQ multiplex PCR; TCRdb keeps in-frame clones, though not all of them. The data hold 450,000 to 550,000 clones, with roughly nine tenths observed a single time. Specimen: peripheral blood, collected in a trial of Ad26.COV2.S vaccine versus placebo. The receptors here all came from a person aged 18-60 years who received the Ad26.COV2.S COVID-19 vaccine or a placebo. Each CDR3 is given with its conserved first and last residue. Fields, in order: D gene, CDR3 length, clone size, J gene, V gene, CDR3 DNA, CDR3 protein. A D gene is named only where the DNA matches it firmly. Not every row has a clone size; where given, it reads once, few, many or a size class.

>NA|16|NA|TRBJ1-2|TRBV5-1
TGCGCCAGCAGCTTGGCCCAACGAAACGAACTGAATGGCTACACCTTC
CASSLAQRNELNGYTF
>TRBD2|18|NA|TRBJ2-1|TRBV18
TGTGCCAGCTCACCTAGACTAGCGGGAGGGCCCCCTTACAATGAGCAGTTCTTC
CASSPRLAGGPPYNEQFF
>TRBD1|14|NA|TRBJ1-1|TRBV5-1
TGCGCCAGCACCCCCGGACAGGTTAACACTGAAGCTTTCTTT
CASTPGQVNTEAFF
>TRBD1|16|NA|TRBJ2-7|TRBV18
TGTGCCAGCTCATCAGACGGGACAGTCCCCTCCTACGAGCAGTACTTC
CASSSDGTVPSYEQYF
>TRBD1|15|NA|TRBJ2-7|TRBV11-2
TGTGCCAGCAGCCCAACCTCGGGACAGGGGGTTGAGCAGTACTTC
CASSPTSGQGVEQYF
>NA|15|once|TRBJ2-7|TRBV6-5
TGTGCCAGCAGTCCTCTTAGCGGTGGGGCCTACGAGCAGTACTTC
CASSPLSGGAYEQYF
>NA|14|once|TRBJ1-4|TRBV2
TGTGCCAGCAGTTACCGGGGCCAAAATGAAAAACTGTTTTTT
CASSYRGQNEKLFF
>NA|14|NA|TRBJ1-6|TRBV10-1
TGCGCCAGCAGTGAAGGGATCTATAATTCACCCCTCCACTTT
CASSEGIYNSPLHF
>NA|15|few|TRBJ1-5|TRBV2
TGTGCCAGCAGTGGGCGGACAACGGCGAATCAGCCCCAGCATTTT
CASSGRTTANQPQHF
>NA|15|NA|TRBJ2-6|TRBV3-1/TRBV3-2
TGTGCCAGCAGCCAAAGCTCGCCTGGGGCCAACGTCCTGACTTTC
CASSQSSPGANVLTF
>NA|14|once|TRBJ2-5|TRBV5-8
TGTGCCAGCAGTTCTACCCCCCAACAAGAGACCCAGTACTTC
CASSSTPQQETQYF
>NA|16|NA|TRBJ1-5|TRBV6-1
TGTGCCAGCAGTGAAATAGAGACAGGTCTCAATCAGCCCCAGCATTTT
CASSEIETGLNQPQHF
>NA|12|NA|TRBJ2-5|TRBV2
TGTGCCAGCAGCAGAGGGGTAGGGACCCAGTACTTC
CASSRGVGTQYF
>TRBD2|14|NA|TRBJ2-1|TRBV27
TGTGCCAGCAGGCCTAGCGGCTCCTACAATGAGCAGTTCTTC
CASRPSGSYNEQFF
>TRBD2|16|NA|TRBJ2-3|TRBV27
TGTGCCAGCAGTTTTCTAGCGGGAAGATGGCCAGATACGCAGTATTTT
CASSFLAGRWPDTQYF
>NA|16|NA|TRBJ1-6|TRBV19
TGTGCCAGTAGAAGTGAGAGTTGGCGGCTAAATTCACCCCTCCACTTT
CASRSESWRLNSPLHF
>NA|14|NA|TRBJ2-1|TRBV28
TGTGCCAGCAAGGGTTTCGGGAACTACAATGAGCAGTTCTTC
CASKGFGNYNEQFF
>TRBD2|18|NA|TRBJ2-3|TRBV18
TGTGCCAGCTCACCATTCCCTGGACTAGCATCTAGCACAGATACGCAGTATTTT
CASSPFPGLASSTDTQYF
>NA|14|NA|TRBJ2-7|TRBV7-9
TGTGCCAGCAGCTTAGAATTAGGGGTCTACGAGCAGTACTTC
CASSLELGVYEQYF
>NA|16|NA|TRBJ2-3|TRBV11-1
TGTGCCAGCAGCTCCCACGTGGGGGGAAGCACAGATACGCAGTATTTT
CASSSHVGGSTDTQYF
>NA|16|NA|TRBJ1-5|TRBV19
TGTGCCAGTAGCCGAGGAAAACTTACAAACAATCAGCCCCAGCATTTT
CASSRGKLTNNQPQHF
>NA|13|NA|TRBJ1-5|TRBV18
TGTGCCAGCTCACCAGAGGGGAATCAGCCCCAGCATTTT
CASSPEGNQPQHF
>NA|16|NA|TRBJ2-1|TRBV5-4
TGTGCCAGCAGCTTGGCGGGTAGCCTAACCTACAATGAGCAGTTCTTC
CASSLAGSLTYNEQFF
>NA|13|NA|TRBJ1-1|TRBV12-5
TGTGCTAGTGGTCCGGACGGATTCGGTGAAGCTTTCTTT
CASGPDGFGEAFF
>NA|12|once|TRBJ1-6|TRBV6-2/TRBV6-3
TGTGCCAGCAGTTACAAATATTCACCCCTCCACTTT
CASSYKYSPLHF
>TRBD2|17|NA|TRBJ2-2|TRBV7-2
TGTGCCAGCAGCCCCACTAGCGGGGGGGCCTTGACCGGGGAGCTGTTTTTT
CASSPTSGGALTGELFF
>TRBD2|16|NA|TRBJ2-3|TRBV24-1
TGTGCCACCAGTGACGTAGCGGGCGGCTGGGGAGATACGCAGTATTTT
CATSDVAGGWGDTQYF
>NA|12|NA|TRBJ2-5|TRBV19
TGTGCCAGTAGTATTGACCGGGAGACCCAGTACTTC
CASSIDRETQYF
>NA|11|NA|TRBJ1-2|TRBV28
TGTGCCAGCAGAGTAGGTTATGGCTACACCTTC
CASRVGYGYTF
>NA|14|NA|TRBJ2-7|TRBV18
TGTGCCAGCTCACAAGTAAAGGGCCCCTACGAGCAGTACTTC
CASSQVKGPYEQYF
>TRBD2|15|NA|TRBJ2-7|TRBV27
TGTGCCAGCACCGATAGCGGGAGGGTGCCCTACGAGCAGTACTTC
CASTDSGRVPYEQYF
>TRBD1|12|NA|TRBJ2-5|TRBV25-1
TGTGCCAGCAGGGACAGGGAAGAGACCCAGTACTTC
CASRDREETQYF
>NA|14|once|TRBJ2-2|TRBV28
TGTGCCAGCAGTCCCCGAATTAACACCGGGGAGCTGTTTTTT
CASSPRINTGELFF
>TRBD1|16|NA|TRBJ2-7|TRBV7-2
TGTGCCAGCAGCTTAGCCGGGACAGGGGCAACCTACGAGCAGTACTTC
CASSLAGTGATYEQYF
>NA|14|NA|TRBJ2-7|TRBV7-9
TGTGCCAGCCGGCAGGTACATCAGGGGTACGAGCAGTACTTC
CASRQVHQGYEQYF
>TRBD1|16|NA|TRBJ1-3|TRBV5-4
TGTGCCAGCAGCGCCGGGACAGGGAAAGGCGGAAACACCATATATTTT
CASSAGTGKGGNTIYF
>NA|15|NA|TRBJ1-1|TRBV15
TGTGCCACCAGCAGAGATAAGGGCTTGAACACTGAAGCTTTCTTT
CATSRDKGLNTEAFF
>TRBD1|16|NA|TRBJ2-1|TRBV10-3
TGTGCCATCAGTGATCCAGGGGGTAACATGCCGGGTGAGCAGTTCTTC
CAISDPGGNMPGEQFF
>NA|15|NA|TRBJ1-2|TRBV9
TGTGCCAGCAGCGTAACTCCAACGCAGCACTATGGCTACACCTTC
CASSVTPTQHYGYTF
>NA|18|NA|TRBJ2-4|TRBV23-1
TGCGCCAGCAGTCTTAATCACCGGCAGCCATTAGCCAAAAACATTCAGTACTTC
CASSLNHRQPLAKNIQYF
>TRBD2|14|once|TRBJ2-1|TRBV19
TGTGCCAGTAATCGCGGGAGATTAGGATTTGAGCAGTTCTTC
CASNRGRLGFEQFF
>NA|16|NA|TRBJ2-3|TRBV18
TGTGCCAGCTCACCACAGGGACACCCTGGGACAGATACGCAGTATTTT
CASSPQGHPGTDTQYF
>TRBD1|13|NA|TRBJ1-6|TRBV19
TGTGCCACCGGGGACAGGGCAAATTCACCCCTCCACTTT
CATGDRANSPLHF
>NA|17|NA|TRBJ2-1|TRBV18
TGTGCCACCACCACCCAGCGTTTCAGGGGCTCCTACAATGAGCAGTTCTTC
CATTTQRFRGSYNEQFF
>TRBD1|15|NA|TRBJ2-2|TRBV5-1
TGCGCCAGCAGCTCCGGGGACAGGGGATCCGGGGAGCTGTTTTTT
CASSSGDRGSGELFF
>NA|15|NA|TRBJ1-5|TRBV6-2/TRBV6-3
TGTGCCAGCAGTTACTCAAACATGGTTAGTCAGCCCCAGCATTTT
CASSYSNMVSQPQHF
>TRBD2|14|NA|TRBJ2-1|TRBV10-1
TGCGCCAGCTCGACTAGCGGGAGGGTCAATGAGCAGTTCTTC
CASSTSGRVNEQFF
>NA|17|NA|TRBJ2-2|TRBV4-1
TGCGCCAGCAGCCAGGAGAGGGGGGCGCAGGACACCGGGGAGCTGTTTTTT
CASSQERGAQDTGELFF
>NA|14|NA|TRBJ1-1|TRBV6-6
TGTGCCAGCGGTAAGGACGGGTTACTCACTGAAGCTTTCTTT
CASGKDGLLTEAFF
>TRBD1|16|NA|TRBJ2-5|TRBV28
TGTGCCAGCAGTCGAAAGACAGGGGGGGTCCAAGAGACCCAGTACTTC
CASSRKTGGVQETQYF
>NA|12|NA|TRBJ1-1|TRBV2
TGTGCCTGCCCGCCGACGGATAATGAAGCTTTCTTT
CACPPTDNEAFF
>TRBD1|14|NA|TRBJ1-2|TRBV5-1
TGCGCCAGCAGCTTGGGACAGGGCGGCGATGGCTACACCTTC
CASSLGQGGDGYTF
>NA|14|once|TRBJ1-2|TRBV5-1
TGCGCCAGCAGCTTTGTCCGGACTAAAGGGGTCGGCACCTTC
CASSFVRTKGVGTF